Listed here are 29 T cell receptor beta chains from one sample, sequenced in a study of blood T cell repertoires in COVID-19 (TCRdb year 2020). Libraries were made using the immunoSEQ multiplex PCR assay. The source is immuneACCESS, and TCRdb retained only in-frame sequences with V and J called. Part of the clones is not carried over; for the studies checked, unresolved V genes explain less than half of this, and the remainder is unexplained. For this sample the table gives 190,000 or so clones, of which 75% to 90% were detected only once. The ten top clones hold around 2% of the sample. Sequenced material: PBMCs or T cells enriched from blood (not recorded which). The receptor source for this set is a woman in her twenties or thirties who had recovered from COVID-19.

The gene calls are TRBV7-9 and TRBJ2-3; D is undetermined. In germline, CDR1 is SEHNR, CDR2 FQNEAQ (reference sequence). This CDR3 has 15 amino acids. V was trimmed by 3 bases and J by 3 bases, leaving 13 bases between them. CDR3 DNA: TGTGCCAGCAGCTTGACTCCTGAGGCGACAGATACGCAGTATTTT. Amino acids: CASSLTPEATDTQYF.

This chain joins TRBV7-9 and TRBJ2-5; 7 nucleotides agree with TRBD2. This CDR3 is 14 amino acids long. Per the germline V gene, CDR1 is SEHNR and CDR2 is FQNEAQ (reference sequence). J gave up 5 bases and V 5 bases, and 8 bases lay outside the gene matches. CDR3 bases: TGTGCCAGCAGCCTATCGGGTAGCGGGGAGACCCAGTACTTC. Encoded protein: CASSLSGSGETQYF.

The CDR3, as DNA: TGTGCCAGCAGTGAATTCAGGACTGCGAATGAAAAACTGTTTTTT. Its protein product is CASSEFRTANEKLFF. The chain has TRBV6-1 and TRBJ1-4; D gene uncertain. CDR1 is MNHNS, CDR2 SASEGT, per germline. The CDR3 totals 15 residues. The V and J ends lost 2 bases and 5 bases respectively, with 12 bases between them.

The rearrangement joins TRBV11-3 to TRBJ2-2, with 9 bases matching TRBD1. The germline gives CDR1 SGHNT, CDR2 YENEEA. V gave up 10 bases and J gave up 0 bases; unmatched junction bases: 6. This CDR3 has 15 amino acids. CDR3 protein: CAIYYRGPNTGELFF. CDR3 nucleotides: TGTGCCATCTACTACAGGGGGCCGAACACCGGGGAGCTGTTTTTT.

The chain carries TRBV5-4 and TRBJ2-2; TRBD2 aligns across 13 bases. After removal of 4 bases from V and 4 bases from J, the junction contained 4 bases not matched to a gene. The CDR3 runs 16 residues. Germline V gene sequence: CDR1 SGHNT, CDR2 YYREEE (reference sequence). CDR3 sequence reads: CASSPGLAGATGELFF. CDR3 nucleotide sequence: TGTGCCAGCAGCCCCGGACTAGCGGGAGCCACCGGGGAGCTGTTTTTT.

There are a few counts of this clone. The chain is built from TRBV5-5 and TRBJ2-1; D is perhaps TRBD1 (6 bases). Germline V gene sequence: CDR1 SGHKS, CDR2 YYEKEE (reference sequence). The CDR3 spans 16 residues. Trimming shortened V by 4 bases and J by 0 bases, and 14 bases separated the two germline ends. CDR3 DNA sequence: TGTGCCAGCAGCCCACGGACAGTCAGCTCCTACAATGAGCAGTTCTTC. Protein product: CASSPRTVSSYNEQFF.

The chain has TRBV11-2 and TRBJ1-6, with a possible D match to TRBD1 (6 bases). Germline V gene lookup returns CDR1 SGHAT and CDR2 FQNNGV. Trimming removed 5 bases at V and 7 bases at J, with 12 bases between. The CDR3 is 14 amino acids. This chain's CDR3 is CASSPGRGNSPLHF. CDR3 DNA: TGTGCCAGCAGCCCCGGCAGGGGAAATTCACCCCTCCACTTT.

This chain links TRBV7-9 with TRBJ1-2; maybe TRBD1 (6 bases). The CDR3 is 16 residues long. Per the germline V gene, CDR1 is SEHNR and CDR2 is FQNEAQ (reference sequence). Trimming shortened V by 2 bases and J by 5 bases, and 18 bases separated the two germline ends. The CDR3 region is CASSLSGGSDPYGYTF. In nucleotides, the CDR3 is TGTGCCAGCAGCTTAAGCGGGGGCAGCGACCCTTATGGCTACACCTTC. The whole variable domain, remainder taken from reference TRBV7-9 and TRBJ1-2, is DTGVSQNPRHKITKRGQNVTFRCDPISEHNRLYWYRQTLGQGPEFLTYFQNEAQLEKSRLLSDRFSAERPKGSFSTLEIQRTEQGDSAMYLCASSLSGGSDPYGYTFGSGTRLTVV.

This clone has more than one count but fewer than ten. The V call is TRBV2, the J call TRBJ1-2; no definite D call. In germline, CDR1 is SNHLY, CDR2 FYNNEI. The CDR3 loop spans 11 amino acids. Trimming shortened V by 5 bases and J by 14 bases, and 15 bases separated the two germline ends. The CDR3 DNA reads TGTGCCAGCAGTCCGGACTATGATTGGACCTTC. Protein sequence: CASSPDYDWTF. The variable domain in full, completed from reference TRBV2 and TRBJ1-2, reads EPEVTQTPSHQVTQMGQEVILRCVPISNHLYFYWYRQILGQKVEFLVSFYNNEISEKSEIFDDQFSVERPDGSNFTLKIRSTKLEDSAMYFCASSPDYDWTFGSGTRLTVV.

This clone was seen once. The CDR3 DNA reads as TGTGCCAGCAGCCCCTTGGGGGGGCCCGGAAACACCATATATTTT. This gives the protein CASSPLGGPGNTIYF. The V gene is TRBV9, the J gene TRBJ1-3; weak D call: TRBD1 (6 bases). V was shortened by 4 bases and J by 4 bases, with 15 bases between the two germline ends. Looked up from germline, CDR1 is SGDLS and CDR2 is YYNGEE. The CDR3 length is 15 residues.

The V gene is TRBV28, the J gene TRBJ2-7, with TRBD1 matching 9 bases. CDR3 size: 15 residues. The germline gives CDR1 MDHEN, CDR2 SYDVKM. V was clipped by 2 bases and J by 8 bases; unmatched bases: 10. The CDR3 here is CASSLPPGTGIKQYF. CDR3 bases: TGTGCCAGCAGTTTACCCCCCGGGACAGGGATCAAGCAGTACTTC.

The rearrangement links TRBV19 to TRBJ2-7; a possible D gene is TRBD1 (6 bases). Trimming left V 6 bases short and J 7 bases short, with 10 bases between. This CDR3 is 11 amino acids long. The germline gives CDR1 LNHDA, CDR2 SQIVND (reference sequence). CDR3 loop: CASRSDREQYF. CDR3 bases: TGTGCCAGTAGGAGTGACAGGGAGCAGTACTTC. Using reference TRBV19 and TRBJ2-7 for the parts outside the CDR3, the full variable domain is DGGITQSPKYLFRKEGQNVTLSCEQNLNHDAMYWYRQDPGQGLRLIYYSQIVNDFQKGDIAEGYSVSREKKESFPLTVTSAQKNPTAFYLCASRSDREQYFGPGTRLTVT.

This clone was seen a single time. J is TRBJ2-2 and V is TRBV4-3; D is unresolved. CDR1 LGHNA and CDR2 YSLEER come from the germline V gene. The germline V and J ends were trimmed by 4 bases and 7 bases, with 16 bases remaining between them. The CDR3 runs to 15 residues. CDR3: CASSPRIATGGELFF. The CDR3 nucleotides are TGCGCCAGCAGCCCACGAATAGCTACGGGCGGGGAGCTGTTTTTT.

The chain is built from TRBV5-4 and TRBJ1-2; 7 nucleotides agree with TRBD1. J lost 3 bases, V lost 0 bases, and 2 bases had no gene match. This CDR3 has 14 residues. The germline V gene encodes CDR1 SGHNT and CDR2 YYREEE (reference sequence). DNA for the CDR3: TGTGCCAGCAGCTTGGACGGACAGGACTATGGCTACACCTTC. Translating it yields CASSLDGQDYGYTF.

This chain links TRBV5-4 with TRBJ2-5; 10 nucleotides agree with TRBD2. CDR1 is SGHNT and CDR2 is YYREEE in the germline V gene (reference sequence). This CDR3 has 15 amino acids. V lost 4 bases and J lost 2; bases outside the gene matches: 5. The CDR3 region is CASSHRTSGQETQYF. DNA for the CDR3: TGTGCCAGCAGCCATAGGACTAGCGGACAAGAGACCCAGTACTTC.

This rearrangement joins TRBV27 to TRBJ1-2, with a possible D match to TRBD1 (5 bases). The CDR3 has 16 amino acids. The germline V gene encodes CDR1 MNHEY and CDR2 SMNVEV (reference sequence). Trimming removed 8 bases at V and 5 bases at J, with 24 bases between. The CDR3 DNA reads as TGTGCCAGCGGCGGGGGTCAGGGCGGGAGACTATATGGCTACACCTTC. Translated, it gives CASGGGQGGRLYGYTF.

This clone showed up just a few times. The chain combines TRBV11-3 with TRBJ2-7; TRBD2 aligns across 8 bases. Per germline, CDR1 SGHNT and CDR2 YENEEA. Trimming cost V 7 bases and J 2 bases; bases outside gene matches: 7. The CDR3 has 14 residues. CDR3 nucleotides: TGTGCCAGCACAAGGCGGGAGGTCCCCTACGAGCAGTACTTC. Protein product: CASTRREVPYEQYF.

V usage is TRBV20-1 and J usage is TRBJ1-4; D gene ambiguous. This CDR3 contains 11 residues. Trimming left V 1 base short and J 9 bases short, with 6 bases between. Germline V gives CDR1 DFQATT, CDR2 SNEGSKA (reference sequence). The chain's CDR3 is CSARGGQKLFF. The CDR3 DNA is TGCAGTGCTAGAGGTGGCCAAAAACTGTTTTTT.

The rearrangement joins TRBV3-1 (or the pseudogene TRBV3-2) to TRBJ1-2; D uncertain. Germline V gene data show CDR1 as LGHDT and CDR2 as YNNKEL (reference sequence). V shed 4 bases and J shed 1 base, with 7 bases lying between them. There are 13 residues in the CDR3. CDR3 amino acids: CASSLDGNYGYTF. The CDR3 DNA follows: TGTGCCAGCAGCCTAGACGGTAACTATGGCTACACCTTC.

This chain links TRBV10-2 with TRBJ2-1; D is possibly TRBD1 (7 bases). The germline gives CDR1 WSHSY, CDR2 SAAADI. CDR3 length: 16 amino acids. V gave up 3 bases and J gave up 6 bases, with 18 bases separating them. The CDR3 nucleotides are TGCGCCAGCAGTGATGTCGAAGCCCAGGGGGGCAATGAGCAGTTCTTC. Translated: CASSDVEAQGGNEQFF.

The chain employs TRBV4-1 and TRBJ2-7; 7 bases line up with TRBD2. CDR1 and CDR2 (germline): MGHRA, YSYEKL. The CDR3 has 16 amino acids. J was trimmed by 2 bases and V by 2 bases; bases with no gene match: 9. CDR3 sequence reads: CASSQREREVPYEQYF. The CDR3 DNA sequence: TGCGCCAGCAGCCAAAGGGAACGGGAGGTCCCCTACGAGCAGTACTTC.

V and J are TRBV9 and TRBJ1-5; TRBD1 matches at 8 bases. The V segment lost 4 bases and the J segment 2 bases; nucleotides outside the gene matches: 11. Germline V lookup: CDR1 SGDLS, CDR2 YYNGEE. The CDR3 length is 17 residues. CDR3 nucleotide sequence: TGTGCCAGCAGCCCCCGGGACAGGCCCGGGGGCAATCAGCCCCAGCATTTT. The encoded protein is CASSPRDRPGGNQPQHF. Based on the CDR3 plus reference TRBV9 and TRBJ1-5, the full variable domain is DSGVTQTPKHLITATGQRVTLRCSPRSGDLSVYWYQQSLDQGLQFLIQYYNGEERAKGNILERFSAQQFPDLHSELNLSSLELGDSALYFCASSPRDRPGGNQPQHFGDGTRLSIL.

The rearrangement links TRBV20-1 to TRBJ2-2, with 10 bases lining up with TRBD2. The CDR3 is made up of 15 amino acids. Unmatched junction bases numbered 8, after V lost 4 bases and J lost 6 bases. The germline V gene encodes CDR1 DFQATT and CDR2 SNEGSKA (reference sequence). CDR3 nucleotides: TGCAGTGCTACTGAAGCGGGAGGGCCGGCCGGGGAGCTGTTTTTT. Translation gives CSATEAGGPAGELFF.

The chain employs TRBV28 and TRBJ1-2; 7 bases align to TRBD1. The germline gives CDR1 MDHEN, CDR2 SYDVKM. This CDR3 comprises 13 residues. The J segment lost 4 bases and the V segment lost 6 bases, leaving 5 bases of the junction unmatched. CDR3: CASRTGIGYGYTF. The CDR3 nucleotides are TGTGCCAGCAGGACAGGGATAGGCTATGGCTACACCTTC.

This sequence joins TRBV29-1 and TRBJ2-7, with a possible D match to TRBD2 (6 bases). The V end was cut by 3 bases, the J end by 2 bases, with 14 bases between. Germline V gives CDR1 SQVTM, CDR2 ANQGSEA. The CDR3 loop spans 14 amino acids. The CDR3 is CSVDEGGEAYEQYF. The CDR3 DNA follows: TGCAGCGTTGATGAGGGAGGTGAGGCCTACGAGCAGTACTTC.

This clone was observed once. The gene calls are TRBV6-5 and TRBJ1-5; no reliable D call. CDR1 MNHEY and CDR2 SVGAGI come from the germline V gene. Trimming removed 2 bases from V and 1 base from J, with 9 bases in between. The CDR3 has 15 residues. The CDR3 DNA reads as TGTGCCAGCAGTTACCAAGACGGGAGCAATCAGCCCCAGCATTTT. This gives the protein CASSYQDGSNQPQHF.

J is TRBJ1-1 and V is TRBV15, with D uncertain. The germline V gene encodes CDR1 LNHNV and CDR2 YYDKDF (reference sequence). V was trimmed by 0 bases and J by 2 bases, leaving 7 bases between them. The CDR3 contains 14 residues. This chain's CDR3 is CATSREGSNTEAFF. The CDR3 DNA is TGTGCCACCAGCAGAGAGGGGAGCAACACTGAAGCTTTCTTT.

V gene TRBV15 combines with J gene TRBJ1-1; unclear D gene. Germline lookup yields CDR1 LNHNV and CDR2 YYDKDF (reference sequence). The germline V and J ends were trimmed by 5 bases and 1 base, with 8 bases remaining between them. The CDR3 consists of 13 residues. The CDR3 coding sequence is TGTGCCACCAGCGGCAGTCGGAACACTGAAGCTTTCTTT. Translation gives CATSGSRNTEAFF.

V usage is TRBV19 and J usage is TRBJ1-1; D possibly corresponds to TRBD1 (5 bases). The CDR3 spans 13 residues. Germline V CDR1 and CDR2: LNHDA, SQIVND (reference sequence). CDR3 bases: TGTGCTACCGGTGGGACTCGAAGGACTGAAGCTTTCTTT. This gives the protein CATGGTRRTEAFF.